This TCR beta chain was captured by sequencing in a study of shared clonotypes between healthy human individuals. Turning to the study itself: Each donor contributed plates that comprised three CD4 naive, three CD4 memory, two CD8 naive and one CD8 memory.

Genomic DNA belonging to each subset was distributed in equal measure over several immunoSEQ plates. Repertoires were generated with immunoSEQ multiplex PCR, while TCRdb's copy carries only in-frame clones and drops some. The sample lists 600,000 or so clones, 95% to 98% seen once, with around 0.3% in the top ten. Naive CD8 isolation took CD45RO-negative cells positively selected for CCR7 and excluded terminally differentiated effector memory CD45RA+ cells. This CDR3 region has 13 residues. Germline-derived CDR1 and CDR2 are LNHDA and SQIVND (reference sequence). The V segment lost 10 bases and the J segment 3 bases; nucleotides outside the gene matches: 5.

The source of this sequence is a man aged 25 to 45 in good health. Material for sequencing was naive CD8+ T cells sorted from blood. V is TRBV19 and J is TRBJ2-7; 11 nucleotides agree with TRBD1. The CDR3 sequence is CATSGTGGYEQYF. For the CDR3, the DNA is TGTGCCACTTCCGGGACAGGGGGCTACGAGCAGTACTTC.